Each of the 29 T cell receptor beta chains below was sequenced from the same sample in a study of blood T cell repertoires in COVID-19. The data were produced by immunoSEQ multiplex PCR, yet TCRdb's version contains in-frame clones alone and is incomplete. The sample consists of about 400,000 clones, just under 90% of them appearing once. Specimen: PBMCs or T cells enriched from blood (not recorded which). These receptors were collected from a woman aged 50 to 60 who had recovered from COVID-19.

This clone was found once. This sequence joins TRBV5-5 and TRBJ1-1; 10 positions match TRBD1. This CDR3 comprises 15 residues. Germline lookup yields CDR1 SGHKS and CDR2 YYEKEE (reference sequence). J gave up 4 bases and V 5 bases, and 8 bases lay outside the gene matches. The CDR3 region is CASRHPGTGVTEAFF. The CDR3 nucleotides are TGTGCCAGCAGGCATCCCGGGACAGGGGTCACTGAAGCTTTCTTT.

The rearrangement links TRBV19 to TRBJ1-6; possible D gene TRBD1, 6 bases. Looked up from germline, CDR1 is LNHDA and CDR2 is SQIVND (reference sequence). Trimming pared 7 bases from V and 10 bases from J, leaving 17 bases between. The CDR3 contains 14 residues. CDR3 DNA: TGTGCCAGTACCCTGGGGGGGGCAGGATCACCCCTCCACTTT. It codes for CASTLGGAGSPLHF. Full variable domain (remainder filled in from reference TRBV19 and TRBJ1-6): DGGITQSPKYLFRKEGQNVTLSCEQNLNHDAMYWYRQDPGQGLRLIYYSQIVNDFQKGDIAEGYSVSREKKESFPLTVTSAQKNPTAFYLCASTLGGAGSPLHFGNGTRLTVT.

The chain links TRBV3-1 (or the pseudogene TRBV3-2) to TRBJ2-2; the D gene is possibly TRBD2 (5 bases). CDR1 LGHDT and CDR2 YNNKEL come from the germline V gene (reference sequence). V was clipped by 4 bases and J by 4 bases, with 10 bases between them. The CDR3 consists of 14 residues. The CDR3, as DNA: TGTGCCAGCAGCCGCTCGGGGTCCACCGGGGAGCTGTTTTTT. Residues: CASSRSGSTGELFF.

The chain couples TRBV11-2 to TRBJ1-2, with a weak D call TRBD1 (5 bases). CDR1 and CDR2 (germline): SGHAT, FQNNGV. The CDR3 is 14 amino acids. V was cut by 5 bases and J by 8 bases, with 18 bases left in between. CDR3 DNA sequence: TGTGCCAGCAGCCGCGGAACAGGAAATTGGGGCTACACCTTC. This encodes CASSRGTGNWGYTF.

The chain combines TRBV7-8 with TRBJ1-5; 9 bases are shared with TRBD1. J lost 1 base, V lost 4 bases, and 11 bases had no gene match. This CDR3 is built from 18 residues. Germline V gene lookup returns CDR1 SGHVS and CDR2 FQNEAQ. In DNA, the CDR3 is TGTGCCAGCAGCTCACCCGGGACAGGGACTGGCAGCAATCAGCCCCAGCATTTT. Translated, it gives CASSSPGTGTGSNQPQHF. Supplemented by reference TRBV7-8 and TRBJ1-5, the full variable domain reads GAGVSQSPRYKVAKRGQDVALRCDPISGHVSLFWYQQALGQGPEFLTYFQNEAQLDKSGLPSDRFFAERPEGSVSTLKIQRTQQEDSAVYLCASSSPGTGTGSNQPQHFGDGTRLSIL.

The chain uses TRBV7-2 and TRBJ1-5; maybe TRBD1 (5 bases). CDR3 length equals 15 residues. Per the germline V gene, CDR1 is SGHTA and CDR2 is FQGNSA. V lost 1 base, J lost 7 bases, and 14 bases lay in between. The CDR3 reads CASSLGQGMFQPQHF. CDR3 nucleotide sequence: TGTGCCAGCAGCTTAGGTCAGGGAATGTTCCAGCCCCAGCATTTT.

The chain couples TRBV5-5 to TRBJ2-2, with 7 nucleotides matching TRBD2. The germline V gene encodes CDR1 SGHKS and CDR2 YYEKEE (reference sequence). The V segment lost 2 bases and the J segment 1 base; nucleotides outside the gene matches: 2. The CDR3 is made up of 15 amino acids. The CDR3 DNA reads TGTGCCAGCAGCTTACAGCGGGGGAACACCGGGGAGCTGTTTTTT. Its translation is CASSLQRGNTGELFF.

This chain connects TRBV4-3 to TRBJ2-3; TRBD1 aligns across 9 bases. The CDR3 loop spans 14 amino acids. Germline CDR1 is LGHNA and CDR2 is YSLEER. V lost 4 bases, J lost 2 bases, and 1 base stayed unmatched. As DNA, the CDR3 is TGCGCCAGCAGCCGGGACAGGGCCACAGATACGCAGTATTTT. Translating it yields CASSRDRATDTQYF.

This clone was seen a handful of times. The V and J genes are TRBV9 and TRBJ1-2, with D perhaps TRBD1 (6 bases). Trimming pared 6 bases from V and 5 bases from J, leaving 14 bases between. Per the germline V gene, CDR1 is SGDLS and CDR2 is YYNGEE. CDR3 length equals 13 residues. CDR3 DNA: TGTGCCAGCACCGATGGGGGGGCTTATGGCTACACCTTC. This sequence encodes CASTDGGAYGYTF. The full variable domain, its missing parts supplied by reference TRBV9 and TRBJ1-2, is DSGVTQTPKHLITATGQRVTLRCSPRSGDLSVYWYQQSLDQGLQFLIQYYNGEERAKGNILERFSAQQFPDLHSELNLSSLELGDSALYFCASTDGGAYGYTFGSGTRLTVV.

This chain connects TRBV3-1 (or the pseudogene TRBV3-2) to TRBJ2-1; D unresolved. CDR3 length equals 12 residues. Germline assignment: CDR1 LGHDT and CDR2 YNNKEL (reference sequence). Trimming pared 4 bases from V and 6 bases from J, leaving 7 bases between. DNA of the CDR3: TGTGCCAGCAGCCGATCGGGCAATGAGCAGTTCTTC. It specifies CASSRSGNEQFF.

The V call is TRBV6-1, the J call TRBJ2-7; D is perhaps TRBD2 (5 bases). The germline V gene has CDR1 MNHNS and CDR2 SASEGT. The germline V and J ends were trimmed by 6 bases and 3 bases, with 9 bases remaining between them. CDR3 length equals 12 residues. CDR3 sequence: CASRLEDYEQYF. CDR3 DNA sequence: TGTGCCAGCAGACTAGAAGACTACGAGCAGTACTTC.

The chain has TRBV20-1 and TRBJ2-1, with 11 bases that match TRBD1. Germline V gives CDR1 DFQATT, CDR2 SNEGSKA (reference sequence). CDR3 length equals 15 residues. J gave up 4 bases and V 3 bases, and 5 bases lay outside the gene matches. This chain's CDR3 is CSASTGTGGYNEQFF. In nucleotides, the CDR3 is TGCAGTGCTAGTACCGGGACAGGGGGGTACAATGAGCAGTTCTTC.

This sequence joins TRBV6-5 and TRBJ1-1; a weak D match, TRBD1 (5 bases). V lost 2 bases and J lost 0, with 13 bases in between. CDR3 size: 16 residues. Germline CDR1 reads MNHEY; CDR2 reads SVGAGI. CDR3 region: CASSYNVETVNTEAFF. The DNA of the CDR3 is TGTGCCAGCAGTTACAACGTAGAGACAGTGAACACTGAAGCTTTCTTT.

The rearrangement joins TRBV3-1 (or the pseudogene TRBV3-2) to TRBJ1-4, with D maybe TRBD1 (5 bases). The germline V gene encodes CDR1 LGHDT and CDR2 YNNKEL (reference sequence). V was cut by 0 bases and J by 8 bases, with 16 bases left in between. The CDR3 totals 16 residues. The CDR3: CASSQDATGGWEKLFF. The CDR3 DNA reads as TGTGCCAGCAGCCAAGATGCAACAGGTGGTTGGGAAAAACTGTTTTTT.

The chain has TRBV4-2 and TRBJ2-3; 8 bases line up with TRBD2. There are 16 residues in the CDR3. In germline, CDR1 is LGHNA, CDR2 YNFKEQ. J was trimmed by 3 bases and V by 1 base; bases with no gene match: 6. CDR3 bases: TGTGCCAGCAGCCAAGTGGGGGGCGGGGGGACAGATACGCAGTATTTT. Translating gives CASSQVGGGGTDTQYF.

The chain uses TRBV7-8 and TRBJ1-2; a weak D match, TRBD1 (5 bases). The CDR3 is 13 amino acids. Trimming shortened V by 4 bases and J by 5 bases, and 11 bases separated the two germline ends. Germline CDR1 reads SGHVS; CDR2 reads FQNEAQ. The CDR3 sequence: CASSSLRGYGYTF. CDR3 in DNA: TGTGCCAGCAGCTCGTTACGGGGGTATGGCTACACCTTC.

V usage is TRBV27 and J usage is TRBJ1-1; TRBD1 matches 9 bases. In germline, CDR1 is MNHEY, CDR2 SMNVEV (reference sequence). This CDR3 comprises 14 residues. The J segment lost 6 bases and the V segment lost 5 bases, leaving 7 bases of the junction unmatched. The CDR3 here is CASSPQGATSEAFF. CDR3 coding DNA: TGTGCCAGCAGTCCACAGGGGGCTACTTCTGAAGCTTTCTTT.

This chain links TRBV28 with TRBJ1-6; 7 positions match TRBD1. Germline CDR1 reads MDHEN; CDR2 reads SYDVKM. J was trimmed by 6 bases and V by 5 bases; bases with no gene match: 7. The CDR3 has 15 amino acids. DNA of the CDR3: TGTGCCAGCAGTCCAAACGACAGGGTTAATTCACCCCTCCACTTT. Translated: CASSPNDRVNSPLHF. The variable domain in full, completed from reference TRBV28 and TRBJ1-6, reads DVKVTQSSRYLVKRTGEKVFLECVQDMDHENMFWYRQDPGLGLRLIYFSYDVKMKEKGDIPEGYSVSREKKERFSLILESASTNQTSMYLCASSPNDRVNSPLHFGNGTRLTVT.

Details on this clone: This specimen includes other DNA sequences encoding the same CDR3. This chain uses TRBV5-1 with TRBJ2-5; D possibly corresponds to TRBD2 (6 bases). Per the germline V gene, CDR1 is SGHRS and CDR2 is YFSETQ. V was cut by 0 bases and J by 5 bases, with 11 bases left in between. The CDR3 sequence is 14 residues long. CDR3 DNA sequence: TGCGCCAGCAGCTTGGAACGTGGAGGGGAGACCCAGTACTTC. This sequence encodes CASSLERGGETQYF.

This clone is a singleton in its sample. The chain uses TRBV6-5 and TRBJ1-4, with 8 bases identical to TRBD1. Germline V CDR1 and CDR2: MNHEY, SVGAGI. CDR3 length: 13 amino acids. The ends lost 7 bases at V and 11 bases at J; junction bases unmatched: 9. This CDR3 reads CASMRQGAWKLFF. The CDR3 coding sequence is TGTGCCAGCATGCGGCAGGGGGCGTGGAAACTGTTTTTT.

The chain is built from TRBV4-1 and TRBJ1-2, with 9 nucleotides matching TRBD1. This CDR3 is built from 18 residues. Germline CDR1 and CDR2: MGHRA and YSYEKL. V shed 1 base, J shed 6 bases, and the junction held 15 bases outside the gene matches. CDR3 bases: TGCGCCAGCAGCCAAGTCCCCGGGACAGGGTCGGTTCCGGATGGCTACACCTTC. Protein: CASSQVPGTGSVPDGYTF.

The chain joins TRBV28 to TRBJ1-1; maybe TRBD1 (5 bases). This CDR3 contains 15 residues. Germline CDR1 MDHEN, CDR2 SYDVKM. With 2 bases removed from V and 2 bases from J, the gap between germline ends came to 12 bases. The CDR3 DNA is TGTGCCAGCAGTTTAGACAGCGCCGTTAACACTGAAGCTTTCTTT. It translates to CASSLDSAVNTEAFF.

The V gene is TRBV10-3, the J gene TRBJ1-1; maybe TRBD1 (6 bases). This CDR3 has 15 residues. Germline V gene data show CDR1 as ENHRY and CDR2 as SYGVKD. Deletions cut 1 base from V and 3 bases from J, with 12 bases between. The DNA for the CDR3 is TGTGCCATCAGTGAGTTCATCAGGGGTGACACTGAAGCTTTCTTT. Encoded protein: CAISEFIRGDTEAFF.

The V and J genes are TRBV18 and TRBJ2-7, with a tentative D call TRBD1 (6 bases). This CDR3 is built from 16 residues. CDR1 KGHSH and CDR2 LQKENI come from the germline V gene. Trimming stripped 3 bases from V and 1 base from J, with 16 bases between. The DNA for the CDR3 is TGTGCCAGCTCACCGCAAACCCTAGGGGGATCCTACGAGCAGTACTTC. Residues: CASSPQTLGGSYEQYF.

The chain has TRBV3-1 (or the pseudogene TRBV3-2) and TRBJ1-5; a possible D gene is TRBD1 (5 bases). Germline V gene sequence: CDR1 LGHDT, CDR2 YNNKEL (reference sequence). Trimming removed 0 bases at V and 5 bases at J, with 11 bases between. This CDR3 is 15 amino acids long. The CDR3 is CASSQDGQGDQPQHF. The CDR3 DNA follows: TGTGCCAGCAGCCAAGATGGGCAGGGTGATCAGCCCCAGCATTTT.

The CDR3 DNA reads TGTGCCAGCTCACCATCGACAGGAAGCAATCAGCCCCAGCATTTT. Protein sequence: CASSPSTGSNQPQHF. This sequence joins TRBV18 and TRBJ1-5; D may be TRBD1 (6 bases). The CDR3 spans 15 residues. Trimming pared 2 bases from V and 1 base from J, leaving 9 bases between. Germline V gene lookup returns CDR1 KGHSH and CDR2 LQKENI.

CDR3 protein: CASSLTGTGDEKLFF. The DNA of the CDR3 is TGTGCCAGCAGCTTAACCGGGACAGGGGATGAAAAACTGTTTTTT. The chain carries TRBV11-2 and TRBJ1-4; the match to TRBD1 covers 10 bases. Germline V gene lookup returns CDR1 SGHAT and CDR2 FQNNGV. This CDR3 is 15 amino acids long. V lost 2 bases, J lost 6 bases, and 3 bases stayed unmatched. The variable domain in full, with the rest retrieved from reference TRBV11-2 and TRBJ1-4, is EAGVAQSPRYKIIEKRQSVAFWCNPISGHATLYWYQQILGQGPKLLIQFQNNGVVDDSQLPKDRFSAERLKGVDSTLKIQPAKLEDSAVYLCASSLTGTGDEKLFFGSGTQLSVL.

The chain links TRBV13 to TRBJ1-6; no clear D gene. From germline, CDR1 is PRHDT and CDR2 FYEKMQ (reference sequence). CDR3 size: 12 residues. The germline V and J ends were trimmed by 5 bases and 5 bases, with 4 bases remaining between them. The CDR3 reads CASSLDNSPLHF. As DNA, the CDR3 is TGTGCCAGCAGCCTCGATAATTCACCCCTCCACTTT. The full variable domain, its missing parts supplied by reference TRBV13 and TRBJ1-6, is AAGVIQSPRHLIKEKRETATLKCYPIPRHDTVYWYQQGPGQDPQFLISFYEKMQSDKGSIPDRFSAQQFSDYHSELNMSSLELGDSALYFCASSLDNSPLHFGNGTRLTVT.

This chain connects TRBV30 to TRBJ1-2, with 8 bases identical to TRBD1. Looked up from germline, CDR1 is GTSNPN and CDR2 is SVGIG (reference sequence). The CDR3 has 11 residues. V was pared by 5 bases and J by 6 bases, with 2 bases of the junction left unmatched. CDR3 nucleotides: TGTGCCTGGCCGACAGGGGATGGCTACACCTTC. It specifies CAWPTGDGYTF.